This T cell receptor (beta chain) comes out of a study of blood T cell repertoires in COVID-19. Study background: The cDNA or gDNA used as material had been derived from T cells, B-cell-depleted T cells, or PBMCs.

V lost 1 base, J lost 5 bases, and 11 bases lay in between. The CDR3 loop spans 14 amino acids. Looked up from germline, CDR1 is LNHNV and CDR2 is YYDKDF (reference sequence). In the original analysis: Amplification of reference gene primers provided the estimated nucleated cell counts. Some clones are missing from TCRdb's copy, which holds only in-frame ones; the method was immunoSEQ multiplex PCR. V, J and clone size were drawn from that table, and D and trimming were deduced from the DNA. The data contain approximately 190,000 clones, roughly four fifths of them singletons. The receptor was isolated from a woman aged 25 to 39 with acute or convalescent COVID-19. What was sequenced was peripheral blood. The chain couples TRBV15 to TRBJ2-5; D is possibly TRBD1 (5 bases). CDR3: CATSRAAGRETQYF. CDR3 sequence (DNA): TGTGCCACCAGCAGAGCAGCAGGGCGCGAGACCCAGTACTTC.